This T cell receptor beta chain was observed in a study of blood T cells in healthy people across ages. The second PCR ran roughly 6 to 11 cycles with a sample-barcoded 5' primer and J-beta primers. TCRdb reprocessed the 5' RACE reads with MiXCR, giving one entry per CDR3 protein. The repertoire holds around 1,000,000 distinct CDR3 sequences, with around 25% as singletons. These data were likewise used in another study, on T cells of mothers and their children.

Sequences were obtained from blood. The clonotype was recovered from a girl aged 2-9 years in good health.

The CDR3 loop reads CASRFLGVNTEAFF. The CDR3, as DNA: TGTGCCAGCCGGTTTTTGGGGGTAAACACTGAAGCTTTCTTT. This chain uses TRBV6-6 with TRBJ1-1; a possible D gene is TRBD1 (5 bases). The ends were cut back, 8 bases at V and 2 bases at J, with 15 bases in the middle. The CDR3 runs 14 residues. The germline gives CDR1 MNHNY, CDR2 SVGAGI (reference sequence).